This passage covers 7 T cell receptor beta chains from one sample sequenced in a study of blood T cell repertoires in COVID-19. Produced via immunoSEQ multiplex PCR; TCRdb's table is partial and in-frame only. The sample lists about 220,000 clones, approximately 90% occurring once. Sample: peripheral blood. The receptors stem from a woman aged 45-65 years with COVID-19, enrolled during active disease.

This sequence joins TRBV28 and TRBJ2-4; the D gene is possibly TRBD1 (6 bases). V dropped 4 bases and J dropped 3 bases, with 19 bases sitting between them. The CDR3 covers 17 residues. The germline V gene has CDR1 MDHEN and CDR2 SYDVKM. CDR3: CASSYPKTGLVKNIQYF. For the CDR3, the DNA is TGTGCCAGCAGTTACCCGAAGACAGGTTTAGTCAAAAACATTCAGTACTTC. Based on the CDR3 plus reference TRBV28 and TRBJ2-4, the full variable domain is DVKVTQSSRYLVKRTGEKVFLECVQDMDHENMFWYRQDPGLGLRLIYFSYDVKMKEKGDIPEGYSVSREKKERFSLILESASTNQTSMYLCASSYPKTGLVKNIQYFGAGTRLSVL.

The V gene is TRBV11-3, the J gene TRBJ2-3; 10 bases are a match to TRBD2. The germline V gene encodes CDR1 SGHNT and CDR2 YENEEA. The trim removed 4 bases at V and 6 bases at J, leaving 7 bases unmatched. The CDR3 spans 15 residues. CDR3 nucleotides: TGTGCCAGCAGCTCAGCTAGCGGGGGAAGGGATACGCAGTATTTT. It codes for CASSSASGGRDTQYF.

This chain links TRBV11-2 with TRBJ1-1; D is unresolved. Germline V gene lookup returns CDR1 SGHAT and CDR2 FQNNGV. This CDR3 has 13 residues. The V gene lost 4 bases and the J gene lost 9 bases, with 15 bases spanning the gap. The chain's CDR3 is CASSSETLGKAFF. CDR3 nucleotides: TGTGCCAGCAGCTCCGAGACGCTAGGTAAAGCTTTCTTT.

CDR3 residues: CAISVEDRGNTIYF. Here the CDR3 DNA reads TGTGCCATCAGTGTCGAGGACAGAGGAAACACCATATATTTT. The chain has TRBV10-3 and TRBJ1-3; maybe TRBD1 (6 bases). With 4 bases removed from V and 4 bases from J, the gap between germline ends came to 11 bases. From germline, CDR1 is ENHRY and CDR2 SYGVKD. The CDR3 length is 14 residues.

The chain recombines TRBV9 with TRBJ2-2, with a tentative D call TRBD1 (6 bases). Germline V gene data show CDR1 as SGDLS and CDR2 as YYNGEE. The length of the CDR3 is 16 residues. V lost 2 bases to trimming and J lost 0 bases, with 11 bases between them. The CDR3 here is CASSVRGQSNTGELFF. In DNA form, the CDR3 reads TGTGCCAGCAGCGTCCGTGGACAGTCGAACACCGGGGAGCTGTTTTTT.

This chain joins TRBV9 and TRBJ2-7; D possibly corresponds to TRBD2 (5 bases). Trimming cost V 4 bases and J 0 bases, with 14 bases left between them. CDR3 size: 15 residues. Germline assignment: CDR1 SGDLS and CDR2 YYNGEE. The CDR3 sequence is CASSFLGDPSYEQYF. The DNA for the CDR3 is TGTGCCAGCAGCTTCCTCGGGGATCCCTCCTACGAGCAGTACTTC.

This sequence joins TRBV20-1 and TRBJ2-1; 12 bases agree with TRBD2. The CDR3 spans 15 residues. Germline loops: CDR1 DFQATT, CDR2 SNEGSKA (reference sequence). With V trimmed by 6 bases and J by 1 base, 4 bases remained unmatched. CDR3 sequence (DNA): TGCAGTGCAAGTACTAGCGGGGGGTCCTACAATGAGCAGTTCTTC. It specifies CSASTSGGSYNEQFF.